This passage covers 21 T cell receptor beta chains from one sample sequenced in a study of control samples from healthy donors and cancer patients. The data were produced by immunoSEQ multiplex PCR, yet TCRdb's version contains in-frame clones alone and is incomplete. The sample lists roughly 76,000 clones; around 94% were seen once. Sequencing was done on a sample of blood. The receptors were sampled from a middle-aged woman in good health.

The V call is TRBV5-1, the J call TRBJ1-2; TRBD1 is a possible D gene (5 bases). Trimming pared 0 bases from V and 4 bases from J, leaving 7 bases between. CDR1 SGHRS and CDR2 YFSETQ come from the germline V gene. The CDR3 is made up of 13 amino acids. CDR3: CASSLGQPYGYTF. In nucleotides, the CDR3 is TGCGCCAGCAGCTTGGGACAGCCCTATGGCTACACCTTC.

The chain carries TRBV28 and TRBJ2-2, with D possibly matching TRBD1 (5 bases). This CDR3 region has 14 residues. Germline lookup yields CDR1 MDHEN and CDR2 SYDVKM. Trimming took 6 bases from V and 4 from J, leaving 12 bases between them. The CDR3 here is CASSSPGSTGELFF. In nucleotides, the CDR3 is TGTGCCAGCAGCTCTCCAGGGTCCACCGGGGAGCTGTTTTTT.

The J gene is TRBJ1-1, the V gene TRBV12-5; TRBD1 aligns across 7 bases. Unmatched junction bases numbered 4, after V lost 6 bases and J lost 3 bases. From germline, CDR1 is LGHNT and CDR2 FRNRAP. The CDR3 totals 13 residues. Here the CDR3 reads CASGTDRYTEAFF. The CDR3 nucleotides are TGTGCTAGTGGCACGGACAGGTACACTGAAGCTTTCTTT.

This chain connects TRBV5-1 to TRBJ2-7, with D uncertain. The germline gives CDR1 SGHRS, CDR2 YFSETQ. The V end lost 4 bases, the J end lost 0 bases, and 11 bases lay between the germline ends. The CDR3 is 14 residues long. CDR3 coding DNA: TGCGCCAGCAGCAGTGAAGCCCTCTCCTACGAGCAGTACTTC. Protein sequence: CASSSEALSYEQYF.

The table lists this clone with a few counts. This chain uses TRBV6-5 with TRBJ2-7; 9 bases map to TRBD1. Germline-derived CDR1 and CDR2 are MNHEY and SVGAGI. Trimming took 5 bases from V and 2 from J; bases not matched to a gene: 7. The CDR3 sequence is 15 residues long. As DNA, the CDR3 is TGTGCCAGCAGTCCCCGGGACAGGGACACCTACGAGCAGTACTTC. Translated, it gives CASSPRDRDTYEQYF.

The chain carries TRBV5-4 and TRBJ2-1; D perhaps matches TRBD2 (5 bases). V shed 1 base and J shed 2 bases, with 13 bases lying between them. The CDR3 spans 16 residues. CDR1 and CDR2 from the germline V gene are SGHNT and YYREEE (reference sequence). CDR3 region: CASSLPLELAYNEQFF. In nucleotides, the CDR3 is TGTGCCAGCAGCTTGCCGCTGGAACTAGCCTACAATGAGCAGTTCTTC.

V and J are TRBV7-9 and TRBJ1-1; D gene unclear. CDR1 is SEHNR and CDR2 is FQNEAQ in the germline V gene (reference sequence). This CDR3 is built from 11 residues. V lost 7 bases to trimming and J lost 9 bases, with 12 bases between them. In DNA form, the CDR3 reads TGTGCCAGCACCCGAGGAGAAAAAGCTTTCTTT. Translation: CASTRGEKAFF.

The chain carries TRBV30 and TRBJ2-5; D ambiguous. CDR1 is GTSNPN and CDR2 is SVGIG in the germline V gene (reference sequence). V was cut by 8 bases and J by 2 bases, with 12 bases left in between. The CDR3 length is 12 residues. The DNA of the CDR3 is TGTGCCGGAAATAGAGGTCAAGAGACCCAGTACTTC. It translates to CAGNRGQETQYF.

The rearrangement uses TRBV9 and TRBJ2-3, with a weak D call TRBD2 (5 bases). Germline CDR1 reads SGDLS; CDR2 reads YYNGEE. V dropped 2 bases and J dropped 0 bases, with 7 bases sitting between them. This CDR3 comprises 14 residues. The CDR3 DNA is TGTGCCAGCAGCGTTCGAGGGAGCACAGATACGCAGTATTTT. Protein: CASSVRGSTDTQYF.

The chain combines TRBV25-1 with TRBJ2-5, with no clear D. Germline CDR1 reads MGHDK; CDR2 reads SYGVNS. The CDR3 extends over 15 amino acids. V was clipped by 1 base and J by 5 bases, with 14 bases between them. CDR3 region: CASSESLQWVETQYF. CDR3 DNA: TGTGCCAGCAGTGAATCCCTCCAGTGGGTGGAGACCCAGTACTTC.

This chain links TRBV19 with TRBJ2-1, with 7 bases matching TRBD2. The germline V gene encodes CDR1 LNHDA and CDR2 SQIVND (reference sequence). V trimming: 3 bases; J trimming: 9 bases; junction bases outside the gene matches: 8. This CDR3 region has 14 residues. The CDR3 DNA sequence: TGTGCCAGTAGTATTTTCGGGAGCGGGGCTGAGCAGTTCTTC. Protein product: CASSIFGSGAEQFF.

The chain combines TRBV19 with TRBJ1-3, with D maybe TRBD1 (6 bases). The CDR3 is 15 amino acids. Trimming left V 5 bases short and J 3 bases short, with 14 bases between. Germline CDR1 LNHDA, CDR2 SQIVND (reference sequence). CDR3 sequence reads: CASSPRTAYGNTIYF. In DNA, the CDR3 is TGTGCCAGTAGTCCGCGGACAGCTTATGGAAACACCATATATTTT.

In DNA, the CDR3 is TGTGCCAGCAGCGTCCTAGGGACAGGGGCCAATGAGCAGTTCTTC. This sequence encodes CASSVLGTGANEQFF. V and J are TRBV7-6 and TRBJ2-1; 10 nucleotides line up with TRBD1. J gave up 6 bases and V 5 bases, and 7 bases lay outside the gene matches. Germline CDR1 SGHVS, CDR2 FNYEAQ. The CDR3 is 15 amino acids.

The V gene is TRBV7-8, the J gene TRBJ2-4, with D unclear. The CDR3 is 18 amino acids. Germline assignment: CDR1 SGHVS and CDR2 FQNEAQ. Trimming cost V 1 base and J 0 bases, with 16 bases left between them. The CDR3 DNA sequence: TGTGCCAGCAGCTTAGTACGCCCCAGTGGGGTAGCCAAAAACATTCAGTACTTC. Protein: CASSLVRPSGVAKNIQYF.

The rearrangement links TRBV3-1 (or the pseudogene TRBV3-2) to TRBJ2-5; D ambiguous. V lost 5 bases, J lost 5 bases, and 9 bases lay in between. The germline gives CDR1 LGHDT, CDR2 YNNKEL (reference sequence). This CDR3 is 12 amino acids long. The CDR3 DNA follows: TGTGCCAGCAGCTCTAATCGGGAGACCCAGTACTTC. Translated: CASSSNRETQYF.

This clone was detected once. The chain links TRBV4-3 to TRBJ1-4, with 11 bases aligning to TRBD1. Trimming cost V 4 bases and J 8 bases; bases outside gene matches: 9. CDR1 and CDR2 from the germline V gene are LGHNA and YSLEER. The CDR3 is 16 residues long. Written as DNA, the CDR3 is TGCGCCAGCAGCCGGGGACAGGGGGGGGCCGGCGAAAAACTGTTTTTT. It is translated as CASSRGQGGAGEKLFF.

The J gene is TRBJ2-7, the V gene TRBV11-2; perhaps D is TRBD1 or TRBD2 (5 bases each). CDR1 is SGHAT and CDR2 is FQNNGV in the germline V gene. This CDR3 comprises 15 residues. V lost 2 bases and J 5 bases, leaving 16 bases between the germline ends. CDR3 region: CASSLRGREYHEQYF. The DNA of the CDR3 is TGTGCCAGCAGCTTACGTGGCAGGGAGTACCACGAGCAGTACTTC.

In DNA form, the CDR3 reads TGTGCCAGCACCAGGACAGGGGGCAGTGGCTACACCTTC. Amino acid sequence: CASTRTGGSGYTF. The chain uses TRBV12-3 or TRBV12-4 and TRBJ1-2; 11 bases match TRBD1. Losses at the gene ends were 7 bases for V and 7 bases for J; bases not matched to a gene: 5. The CDR3 extends over 13 amino acids.

V usage is TRBV21-1 and J usage is TRBJ2-2; TRBD1, the D gene given by the table, was not confirmed from the DNA. TRBV21-1 is flagged as a pseudogene. The CDR3 covers 14 residues. This CDR3 is CASRQGGGTGELFF. DNA of the CDR3: TGTGCCAGCAGACAGGGGGGAGGCACCGGGGAGCTGTTTTTT.

V is TRBV29-1 and J is TRBJ1-5; the match to TRBD1 covers 7 bases. V trimming: 0 bases; J trimming: 4 bases; junction bases outside the gene matches: 6. This CDR3 is 15 amino acids long. CDR1 is SQVTM, CDR2 ANQGSEA, per germline. Written as DNA, the CDR3 is TGCAGCGTTGAAGATGGCAGGGGGGAAAATCAGCCCCAGCATTTT. Translation: CSVEDGRGENQPQHF.

The V gene is TRBV27, the J gene TRBJ2-7; tentatively, D is TRBD2 (6 bases). Trimming shortened V by 6 bases and J by 2 bases, and 11 bases separated the two germline ends. Germline V gene data show CDR1 as MNHEY and CDR2 as SMNVEV (reference sequence). The CDR3 length is 13 residues. The CDR3 nucleotides are TGTGCCAGCAGACCGGGACTCCCCTACGAGCAGTACTTC. Translated: CASRPGLPYEQYF.